The 4 T cell receptor beta chains below come from one sample, sequenced in a study of pediatric ulcerative colitis. The rectum was sampled with one to two pinch biopsies at colonoscopy. The method was immunoSEQ multiplex PCR; TCRdb's version includes in-frame clones alone and lacks a portion of them. This table has 30,000 to 40,000 clones, 75% appearing once. The sequenced sample was gut tissue. The receptors shown here come from a boy between 5 and 17 years old with severe ulcerative colitis.

The chain has TRBV2 and TRBJ2-7, with 7 bases lining up with TRBD2. The CDR3 has 12 amino acids. Germline V CDR1 and CDR2: SNHLY, FYNNEI. V shed 11 bases and J 1 base; nucleotides not matched to a gene: 5. The CDR3 region is CAGGGQSYEQYF. Here the CDR3 DNA reads TGTGCCGGGGGGGGTCAATCCTACGAGCAGTACTTC. Looking up the rest from reference TRBV2 and TRBJ2-7 gives the full variable domain: EPEVTQTPSHQVTQMGQEVILRCVPISNHLYFYWYRQILGQKVEFLVSFYNNEISEKSEIFDDQFSVERPDGSNFTLKIRSTKLEDSAMYFCAGGGQSYEQYFGPGTRLTVT.

This clone was seen more than once but under ten times. The rearrangement joins TRBV7-8 to TRBJ2-7, with 7 bases aligning to TRBD1. V trimming: 4 bases; J trimming: 1 base; junction bases outside the gene matches: 7. The germline CDR1 and CDR2 sequences are SGHVS and FQNEAQ. The CDR3 spans 15 residues. The CDR3 coding sequence is TGTGCCAGCAGCTACGACAGGGCGGTTTCCTACGAGCAGTACTTC. Translating gives CASSYDRAVSYEQYF.

V is TRBV21-1 and J is TRBJ2-7; TRBD2 was called by the table and not checked on the DNA. TRBV21-1 is reported as a pseudogene. The length of the CDR3 is 18 residues. This CDR3 is CASSKVIPMEWRSNEQYF. In DNA form, the CDR3 reads TGTGCCAGCAGCAAAGTGATACCTATGGAATGGAGGAGCAACGAGCAGTACTTC.

The gene calls are TRBV5-5 and TRBJ1-3; the D gene is possibly TRBD1 (6 bases). CDR1 is SGHKS, CDR2 YYEKEE, per germline (reference sequence). The CDR3 is 15 residues long. Deletions cut 3 bases from V and 0 bases from J, with 10 bases between. CDR3 in amino acids: CASSWGHDSGNTIYF. As DNA, the CDR3 is TGTGCCAGCAGCTGGGGACACGACTCTGGAAACACCATATATTTT.